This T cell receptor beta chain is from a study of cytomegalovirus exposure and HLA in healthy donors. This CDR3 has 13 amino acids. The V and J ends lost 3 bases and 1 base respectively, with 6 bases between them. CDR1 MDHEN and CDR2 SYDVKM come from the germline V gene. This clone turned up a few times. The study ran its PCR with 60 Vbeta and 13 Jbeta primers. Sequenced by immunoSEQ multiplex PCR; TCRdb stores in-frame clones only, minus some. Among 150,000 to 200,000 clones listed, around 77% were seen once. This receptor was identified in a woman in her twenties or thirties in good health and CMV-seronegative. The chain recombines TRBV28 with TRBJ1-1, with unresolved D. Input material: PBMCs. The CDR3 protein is CASSFNRNTEAFF. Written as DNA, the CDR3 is TGTGCCAGCAGTTTCAACAGGAACACTGAAGCTTTCTTT. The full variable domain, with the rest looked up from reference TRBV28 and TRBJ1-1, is DVKVTQSSRYLVKRTGEKVFLECVQDMDHENMFWYRQDPGLGLRLIYFSYDVKMKEKGDIPEGYSVSREKKERFSLILESASTNQTSMYLCASSFNRNTEAFFGQGTRLTVV.